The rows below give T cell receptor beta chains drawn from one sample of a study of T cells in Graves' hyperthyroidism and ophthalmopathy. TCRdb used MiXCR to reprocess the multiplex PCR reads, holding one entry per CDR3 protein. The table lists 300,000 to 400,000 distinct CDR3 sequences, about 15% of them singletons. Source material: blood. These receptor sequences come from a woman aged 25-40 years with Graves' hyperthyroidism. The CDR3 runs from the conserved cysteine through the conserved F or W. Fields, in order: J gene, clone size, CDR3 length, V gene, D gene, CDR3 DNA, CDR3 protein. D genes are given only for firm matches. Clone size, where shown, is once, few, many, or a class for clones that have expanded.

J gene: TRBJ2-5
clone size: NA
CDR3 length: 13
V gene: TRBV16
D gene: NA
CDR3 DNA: TGTGCCAGCAGCCAATTAGGATATAAGACCCAGTACTTC
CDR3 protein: CASSQLGYKTQYF

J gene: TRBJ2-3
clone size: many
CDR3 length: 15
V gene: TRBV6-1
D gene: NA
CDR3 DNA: TGTGCCAGCAGCTCACTAGACCCCAGCACAGATACGCAGTATTTT
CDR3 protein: CASSSLDPSTDTQYF

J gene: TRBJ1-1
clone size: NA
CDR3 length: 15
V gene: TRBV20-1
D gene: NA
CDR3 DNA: TGCAGTGCTAGAGACCCAGACAGGAGTCCCACTGAAGCTTTCTTT
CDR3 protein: CSARDPDRSPTEAFF

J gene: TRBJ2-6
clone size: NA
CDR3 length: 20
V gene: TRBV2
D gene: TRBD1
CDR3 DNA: TGTGCCAGCTACTGGTCCTTTACCGGACAGGGCCCTTCTGGGGCCAACGTCCTGACTTTC
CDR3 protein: CASYWSFTGQGPSGANVLTF

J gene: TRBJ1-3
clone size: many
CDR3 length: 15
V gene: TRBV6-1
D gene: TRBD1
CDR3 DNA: TGTGCCAGCAGTCCTGACAGGGGCCCTGGAAACACCATATATTTT
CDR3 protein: CASSPDRGPGNTIYF

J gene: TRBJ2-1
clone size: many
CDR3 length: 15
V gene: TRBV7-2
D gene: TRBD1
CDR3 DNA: TGTGCCAGCAGCTCGGACAGGGGATCCTACAATGAGCAGTTCTTC
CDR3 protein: CASSSDRGSYNEQFF

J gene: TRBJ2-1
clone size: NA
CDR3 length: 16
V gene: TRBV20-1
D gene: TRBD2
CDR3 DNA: TGCAGTGTCAGATCGCGGGAGGGAAGCTCCTACAATGAGCAGTTCTTC
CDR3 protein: CSVRSREGSSYNEQFF

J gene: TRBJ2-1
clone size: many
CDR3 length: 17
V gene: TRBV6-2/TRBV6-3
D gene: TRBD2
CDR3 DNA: TGTGCCAGCAGTTACAGGGACTATTATGAGATTCTGGGTGAGCAGTTCTTC
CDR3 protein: CASSYRDYYEILGEQFF

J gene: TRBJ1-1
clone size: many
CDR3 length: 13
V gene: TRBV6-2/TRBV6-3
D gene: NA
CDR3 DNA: TGTGCCAGCAGTCATCGACGGGCGGATGAAGCTTTCTTT
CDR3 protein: CASSHRRADEAFF

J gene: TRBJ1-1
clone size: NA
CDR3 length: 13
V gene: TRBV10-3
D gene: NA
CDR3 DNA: TGTGCCATCAGTGCTGGTGGGAACACTGAAGCTTTCTTT
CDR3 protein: CAISAGGNTEAFF

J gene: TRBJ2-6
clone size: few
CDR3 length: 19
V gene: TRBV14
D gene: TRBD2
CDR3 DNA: TGTGCCAGCAGCCAAAAACTAGCGGGAGGTATCACTGGGGCCAACGTCCTGACTTTC
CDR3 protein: CASSQKLAGGITGANVLTF

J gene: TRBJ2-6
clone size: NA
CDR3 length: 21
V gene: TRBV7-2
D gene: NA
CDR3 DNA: TGTGCCAGCAGCCCCGGCCGACGGAGACAGGGACTTCGCTCTGGGGCCAACGTCCTGACTTTC
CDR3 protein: CASSPGRRRQGLRSGANVLTF

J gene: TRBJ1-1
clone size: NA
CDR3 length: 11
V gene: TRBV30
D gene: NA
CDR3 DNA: TGTGCCTGGGGGGCCGACACTGAAGCTTTCTTT
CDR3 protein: CAWGADTEAFF

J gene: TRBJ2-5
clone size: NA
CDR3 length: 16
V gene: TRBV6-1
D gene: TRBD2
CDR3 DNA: TGTGCCAGCAGTTTTGACCCTAGCGGGACTCAAGAGACCCAGTACTTC
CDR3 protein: CASSFDPSGTQETQYF

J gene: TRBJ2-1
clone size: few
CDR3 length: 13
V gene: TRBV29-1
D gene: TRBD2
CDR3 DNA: TGCAGCGTTGCTAGCGGGACGGTGGGTGAGCAGTTCTTC
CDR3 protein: CSVASGTVGEQFF

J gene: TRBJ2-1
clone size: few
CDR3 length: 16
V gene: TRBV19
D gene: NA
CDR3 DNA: TGTGCCAGTAGTATATCCCGCTTAGTGGCGGGCCCTTCTCAGTTCTTC
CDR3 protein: CASSISRLVAGPSQFF

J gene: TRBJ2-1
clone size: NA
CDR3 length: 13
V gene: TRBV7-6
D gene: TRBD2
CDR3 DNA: TGTGCCAGCAGCCCAGCGGGAGTCAATGAGCAGTTCTTC
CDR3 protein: CASSPAGVNEQFF

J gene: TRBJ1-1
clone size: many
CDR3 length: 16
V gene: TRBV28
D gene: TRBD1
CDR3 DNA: TGTGCCAGCAGTTTAGGGGATTATGCGTGGGGACAGGAAGCTTTCTTT
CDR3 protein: CASSLGDYAWGQEAFF

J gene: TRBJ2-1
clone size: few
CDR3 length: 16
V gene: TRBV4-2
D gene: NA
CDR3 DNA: TGTGCCAGCAGCCAGGAACTATCCGCCTCCTACAATGAGCAGTTCTTC
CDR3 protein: CASSQELSASYNEQFF

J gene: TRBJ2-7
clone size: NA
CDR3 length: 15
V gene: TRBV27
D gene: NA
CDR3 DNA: TGTGCCAGCAGCTATACGATAGCGGTATCCTACGAGCAGTACTTC
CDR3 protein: CASSYTIAVSYEQYF

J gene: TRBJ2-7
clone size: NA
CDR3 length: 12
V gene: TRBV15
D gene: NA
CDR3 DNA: TGTGCCACCAGCAGCCGGACGGGGGAGCAGTACTTC
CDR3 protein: CATSSRTGEQYF

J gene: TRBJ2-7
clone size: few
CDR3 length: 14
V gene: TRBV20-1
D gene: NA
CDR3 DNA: TGCAGTGCTAGAATAGGACAATCCTCCTACGAGCAGTACTTC
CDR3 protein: CSARIGQSSYEQYF

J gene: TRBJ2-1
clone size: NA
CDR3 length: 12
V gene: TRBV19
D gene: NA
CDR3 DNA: TGTGCCAGTTCACCCAATGATTATGAGCAGTTCTTC
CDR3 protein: CASSPNDYEQFF

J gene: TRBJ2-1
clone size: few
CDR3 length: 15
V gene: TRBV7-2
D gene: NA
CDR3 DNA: TGTGCCAGCAGCTTAGGGGTTAGGGGATACAATGAGCAGTTCTTC
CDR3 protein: CASSLGVRGYNEQFF

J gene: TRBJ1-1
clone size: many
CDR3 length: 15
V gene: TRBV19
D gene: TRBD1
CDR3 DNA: TGTGCCAGTAGTATGACAGGGGGCAAATACGGTGAAGCTTTCTTT
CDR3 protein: CASSMTGGKYGEAFF

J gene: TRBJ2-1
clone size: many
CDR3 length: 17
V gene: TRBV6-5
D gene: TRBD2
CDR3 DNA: TGTGCCAGCAGTTACAATCCAGGACTAGCGGGGTACAATGAGCAGTTCTTC
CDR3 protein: CASSYNPGLAGYNEQFF

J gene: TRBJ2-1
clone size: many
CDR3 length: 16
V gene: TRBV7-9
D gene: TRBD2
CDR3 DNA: TGTGCCAGCAGTCAGCCGGGACTAGCGTACTACAATGAGCAGTTCTTC
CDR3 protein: CASSQPGLAYYNEQFF

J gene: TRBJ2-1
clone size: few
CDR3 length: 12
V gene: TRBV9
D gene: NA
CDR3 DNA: TGTGCCAGCGCCCCGCTTGGGAATGAGCAGTTCTTC
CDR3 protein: CASAPLGNEQFF

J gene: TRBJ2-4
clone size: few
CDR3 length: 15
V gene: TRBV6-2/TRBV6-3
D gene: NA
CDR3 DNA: TGTGCCAGCAGTTACTCGATGTCCAGCGAGAACATTCAGTACTTC
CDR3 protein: CASSYSMSSENIQYF

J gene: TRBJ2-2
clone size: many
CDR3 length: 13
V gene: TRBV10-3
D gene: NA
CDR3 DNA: TGTGCCATCAGTGACCTCTTCCCCGGGGAGCTGTTTTTT
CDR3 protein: CAISDLFPGELFF

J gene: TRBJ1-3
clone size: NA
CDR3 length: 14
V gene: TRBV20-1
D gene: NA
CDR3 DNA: TGCAGTGCTAGAGTACAGGGTTTCGGAAACACCATATATTTT
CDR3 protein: CSARVQGFGNTIYF

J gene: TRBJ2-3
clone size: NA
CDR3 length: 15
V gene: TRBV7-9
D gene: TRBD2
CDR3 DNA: TGTGCCAGCAGCTTATATGGCGGGGGGGCAGATACGCAGTATTTT
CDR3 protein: CASSLYGGGADTQYF

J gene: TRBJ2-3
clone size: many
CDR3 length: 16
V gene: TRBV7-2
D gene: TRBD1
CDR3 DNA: TGTGCCAGCAGCCCTAGACAGGGTAGGAGCACAGATACGCAGTATTTT
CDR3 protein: CASSPRQGRSTDTQYF

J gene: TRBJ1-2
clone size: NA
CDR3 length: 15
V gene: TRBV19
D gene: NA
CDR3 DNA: TGTGCCAGTGGACCAACCAGCCTCTCTCGACAAGGGATAGCCTTC
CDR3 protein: CASGPTSLSRQGIAF

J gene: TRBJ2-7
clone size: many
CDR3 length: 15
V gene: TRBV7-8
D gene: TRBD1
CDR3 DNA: TGTGCCAGCAGCTTAGGGGGGACAGTATCCTACGAGCAGTACTTC
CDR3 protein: CASSLGGTVSYEQYF

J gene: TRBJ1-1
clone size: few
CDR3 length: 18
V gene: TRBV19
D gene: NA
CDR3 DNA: TGTGCCAGTAGTACCCGACACGGCAGTGGACTCATGAACACTGAAGCTTTCTTT
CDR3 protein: CASSTRHGSGLMNTEAFF

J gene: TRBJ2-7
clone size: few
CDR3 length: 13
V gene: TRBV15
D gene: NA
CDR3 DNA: TGTGCCACCAGCGGTAGGGGCTCCTACGAGCAGTACTTC
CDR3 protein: CATSGRGSYEQYF

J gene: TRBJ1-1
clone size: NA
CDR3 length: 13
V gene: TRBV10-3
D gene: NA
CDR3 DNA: TGTGTCATCAGCAGGGAAGTAGACACTGAAGCTTTCTTT
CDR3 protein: CVISREVDTEAFF

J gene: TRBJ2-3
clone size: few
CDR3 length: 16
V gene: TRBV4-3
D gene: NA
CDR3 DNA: TGCGCCAGCAGCCAAGATCCCCCTCCTAGCACAGATACGCAGTATTTT
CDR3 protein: CASSQDPPPSTDTQYF

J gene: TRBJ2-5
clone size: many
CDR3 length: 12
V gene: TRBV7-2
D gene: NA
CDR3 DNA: TGTGCCATCTCCCCCACTATGGGGACCCAGTACTTC
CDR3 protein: CAISPTMGTQYF

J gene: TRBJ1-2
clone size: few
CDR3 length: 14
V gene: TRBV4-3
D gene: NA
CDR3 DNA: TGCGCCAGCAGCCAAGAGGGCGGGGGAAGAGGCTACACCTTC
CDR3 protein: CASSQEGGGRGYTF

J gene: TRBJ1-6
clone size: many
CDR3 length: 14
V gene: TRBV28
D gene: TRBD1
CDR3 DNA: TGTGCCAGCAGTTTCACAGGGGGCCCCTCACCCCTCCACTTT
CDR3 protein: CASSFTGGPSPLHF

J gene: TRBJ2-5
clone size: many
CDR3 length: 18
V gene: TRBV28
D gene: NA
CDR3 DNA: TGTGCCAGCAGTTTCGCACCCCTTAAAGACTGGATTCAAGAGACCCAGTACTTC
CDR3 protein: CASSFAPLKDWIQETQYF

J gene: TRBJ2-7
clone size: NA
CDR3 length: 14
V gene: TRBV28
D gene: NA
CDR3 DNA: TGTGCCAGCAGAAAGGGGACACTAGGTTACGAGCAGTACTTC
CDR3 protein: CASRKGTLGYEQYF

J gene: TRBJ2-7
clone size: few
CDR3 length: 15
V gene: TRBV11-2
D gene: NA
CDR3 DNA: TGTGCCAGCAGCTCTTTTCACAGGTCGTTTAGCGAGCAGTACTTC
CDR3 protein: CASSSFHRSFSEQYF

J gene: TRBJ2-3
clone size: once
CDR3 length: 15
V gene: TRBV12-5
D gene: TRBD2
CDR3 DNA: TGTGCTAGTGGCCGGACTAGCGGGATCACAGATACGCAGTATTTT
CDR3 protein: CASGRTSGITDTQYF

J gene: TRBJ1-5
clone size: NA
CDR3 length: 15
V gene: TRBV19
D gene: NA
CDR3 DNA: TGTGCCAGTAGCCAATCCCGGTGGCCCAATCAGCCCCAGCATTTT
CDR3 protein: CASSQSRWPNQPQHF

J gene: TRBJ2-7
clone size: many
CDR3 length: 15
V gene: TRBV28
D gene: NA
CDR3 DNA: TGTGCCAGCAGCGGAGTTACCAGGGGTGCCTACGAGCAGTACTTC
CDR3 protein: CASSGVTRGAYEQYF

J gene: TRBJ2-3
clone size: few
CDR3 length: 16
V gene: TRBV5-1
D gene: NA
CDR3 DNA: TGCGCCAGCAGCTTGGCCACGGGGTCTAGCACAGATACGCAGTATTTT
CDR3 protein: CASSLATGSSTDTQYF

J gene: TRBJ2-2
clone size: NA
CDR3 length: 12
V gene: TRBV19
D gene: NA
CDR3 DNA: TGTGCCAGTAATGAGGTCGTCGGGGAGCTGTTTTTT
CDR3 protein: CASNEVVGELFF

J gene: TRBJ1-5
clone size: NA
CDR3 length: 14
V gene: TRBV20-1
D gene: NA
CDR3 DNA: TGCAGTGCTAGACTTCTGGAGGGAAATGAGCCCCAGCATTTT
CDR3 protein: CSARLLEGNEPQHF

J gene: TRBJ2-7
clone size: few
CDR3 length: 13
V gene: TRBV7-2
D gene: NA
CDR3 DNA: TGTGCCAGCAGCTCGAAACTATACGGGGAGCAGTACTTC
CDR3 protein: CASSSKLYGEQYF

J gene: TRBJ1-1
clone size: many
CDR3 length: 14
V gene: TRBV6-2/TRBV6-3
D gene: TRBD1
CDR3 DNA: TGTGCCAGCAGGCCTATGGACAGGGACACTGAAGCTTTCTTT
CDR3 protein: CASRPMDRDTEAFF

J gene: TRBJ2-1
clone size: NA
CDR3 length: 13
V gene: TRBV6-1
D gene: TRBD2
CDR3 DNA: TGTGCCAGCACGCGGGAGCAATACAATGAGCAGTTCTTC
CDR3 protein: CASTREQYNEQFF

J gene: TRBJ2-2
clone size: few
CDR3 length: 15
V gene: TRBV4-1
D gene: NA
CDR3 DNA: TGCGCCAGCAGCCAAGTTCTAGCGAGCACCGGGGAGCTGTTTTTT
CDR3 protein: CASSQVLASTGELFF

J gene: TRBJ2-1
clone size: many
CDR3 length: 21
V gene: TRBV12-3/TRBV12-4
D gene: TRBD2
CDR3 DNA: TGTGCCAGCAGTTTAGTGCGCCGGGATCTAATAGCGGGGAGCTCCTACAATGAGCAGTTCTTC
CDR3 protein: CASSLVRRDLIAGSSYNEQFF

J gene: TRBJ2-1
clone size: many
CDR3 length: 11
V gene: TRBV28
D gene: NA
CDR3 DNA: TGTGCCACGAATTCCTACAATGAGCAGTTCTTC
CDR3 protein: CATNSYNEQFF

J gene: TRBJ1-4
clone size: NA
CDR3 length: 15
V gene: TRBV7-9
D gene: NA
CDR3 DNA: TGTGCCAGCAGCTCCGGGACCGTCAGCGGTGAAAAACTGTTTTTT
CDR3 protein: CASSSGTVSGEKLFF

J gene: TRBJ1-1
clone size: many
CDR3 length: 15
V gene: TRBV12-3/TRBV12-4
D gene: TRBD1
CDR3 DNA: TGTGCCAGCAGTGAACAGGGGTGGGGGAACGGTGAAGCTTTCTTT
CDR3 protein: CASSEQGWGNGEAFF